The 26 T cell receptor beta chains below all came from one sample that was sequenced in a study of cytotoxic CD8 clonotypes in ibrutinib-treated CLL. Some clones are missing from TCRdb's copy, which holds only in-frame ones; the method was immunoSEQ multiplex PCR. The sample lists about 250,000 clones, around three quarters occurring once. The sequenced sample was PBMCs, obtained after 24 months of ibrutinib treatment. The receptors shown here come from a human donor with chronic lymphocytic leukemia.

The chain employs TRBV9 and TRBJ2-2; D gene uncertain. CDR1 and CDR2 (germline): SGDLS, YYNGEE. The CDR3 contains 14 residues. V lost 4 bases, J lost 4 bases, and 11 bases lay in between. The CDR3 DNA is TGTGCCAGCAGCCTTCATTCGGGCACCGGGGAGCTGTTTTTT. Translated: CASSLHSGTGELFF.

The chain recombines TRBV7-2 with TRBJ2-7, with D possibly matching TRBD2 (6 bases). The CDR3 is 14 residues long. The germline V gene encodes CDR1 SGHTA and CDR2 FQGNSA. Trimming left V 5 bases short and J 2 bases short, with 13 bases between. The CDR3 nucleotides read TGTGCCAGCAGCAAGGTAGCGGAGGCCTACGAGCAGTACTTC. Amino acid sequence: CASSKVAEAYEQYF.

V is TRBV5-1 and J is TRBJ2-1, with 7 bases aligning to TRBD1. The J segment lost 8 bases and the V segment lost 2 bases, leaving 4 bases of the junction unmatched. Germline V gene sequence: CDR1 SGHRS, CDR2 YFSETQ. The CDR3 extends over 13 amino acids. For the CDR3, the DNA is TGCGCCAGCAGCTTAAACAGGGGCGATGAGCAGTTCTTC. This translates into CASSLNRGDEQFF.

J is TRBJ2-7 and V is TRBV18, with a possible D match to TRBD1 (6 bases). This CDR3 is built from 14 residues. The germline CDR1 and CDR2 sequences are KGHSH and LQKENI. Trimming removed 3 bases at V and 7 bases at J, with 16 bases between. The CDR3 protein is CASSPGDMAREQYF. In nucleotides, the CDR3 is TGTGCCAGCTCACCCGGGGACATGGCGAGGGAGCAGTACTTC.

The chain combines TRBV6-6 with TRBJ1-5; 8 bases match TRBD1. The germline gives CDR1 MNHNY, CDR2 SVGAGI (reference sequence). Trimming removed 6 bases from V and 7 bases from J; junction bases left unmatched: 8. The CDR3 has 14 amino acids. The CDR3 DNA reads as TGTGCCAGCAGCCCACCCCCAGGGGGCCAGCCCCAGCATTTT. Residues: CASSPPPGGQPQHF.

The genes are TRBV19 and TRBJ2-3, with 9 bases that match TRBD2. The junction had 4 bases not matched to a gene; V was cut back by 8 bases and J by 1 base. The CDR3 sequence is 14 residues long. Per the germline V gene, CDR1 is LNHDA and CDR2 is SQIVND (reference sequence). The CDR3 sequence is CASQTSGGTDTQYF. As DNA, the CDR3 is TGTGCCAGTCAGACTAGCGGAGGCACAGATACGCAGTATTTT.

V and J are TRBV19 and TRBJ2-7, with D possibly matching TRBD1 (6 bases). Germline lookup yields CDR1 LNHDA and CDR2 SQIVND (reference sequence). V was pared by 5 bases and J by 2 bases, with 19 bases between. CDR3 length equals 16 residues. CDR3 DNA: TGTGCCAGTAGTCACTCTACAGGGCCCACTACCTACGAGCAGTACTTC. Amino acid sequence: CASSHSTGPTTYEQYF.

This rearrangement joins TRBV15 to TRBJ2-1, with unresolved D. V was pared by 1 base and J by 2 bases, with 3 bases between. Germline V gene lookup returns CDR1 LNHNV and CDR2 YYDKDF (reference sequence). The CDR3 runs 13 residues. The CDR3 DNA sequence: TGTGCCACCAGCAGAGGGGCCTACAATGAGCAGTTCTTC. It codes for CATSRGAYNEQFF. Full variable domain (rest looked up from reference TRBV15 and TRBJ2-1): DAMVIQNPRYQVTQFGKPVTLSCSQTLNHNVMYWYQQKSSQAPKLLFHYYDKDFNNEADTPDNFQSRRPNTSFCFLDIRSPGLGDTAMYLCATSRGAYNEQFFGPGTRLTVL.

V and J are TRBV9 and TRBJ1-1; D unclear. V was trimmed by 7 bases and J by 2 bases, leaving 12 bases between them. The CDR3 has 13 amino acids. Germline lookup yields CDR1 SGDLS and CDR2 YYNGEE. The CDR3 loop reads CASGGSVNTEAFF. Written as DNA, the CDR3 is TGTGCCAGCGGTGGGAGTGTAAACACTGAAGCTTTCTTT.

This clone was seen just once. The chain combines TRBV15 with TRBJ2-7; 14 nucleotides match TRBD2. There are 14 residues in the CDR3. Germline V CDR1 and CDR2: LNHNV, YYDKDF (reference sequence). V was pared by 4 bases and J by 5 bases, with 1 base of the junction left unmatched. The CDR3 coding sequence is TGTGCCACCAGCACGACTAGCGGGGGGGACGAGCAGTACTTC. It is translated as CATSTTSGGDEQYF.

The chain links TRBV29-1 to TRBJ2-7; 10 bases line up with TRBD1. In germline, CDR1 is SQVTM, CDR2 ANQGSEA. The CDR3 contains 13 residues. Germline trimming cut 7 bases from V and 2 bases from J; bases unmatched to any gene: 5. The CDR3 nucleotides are TGCAGCGCCGGGACAGGGGTAACCTACGAGCAGTACTTC. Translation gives CSAGTGVTYEQYF.

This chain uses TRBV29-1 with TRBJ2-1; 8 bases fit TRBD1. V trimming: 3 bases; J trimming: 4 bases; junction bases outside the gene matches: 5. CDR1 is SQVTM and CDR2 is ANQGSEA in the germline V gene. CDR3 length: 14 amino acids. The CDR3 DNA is TGCAGCGTTGACGCGGACAGGGTATACAATGAGCAGTTCTTC. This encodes CSVDADRVYNEQFF.

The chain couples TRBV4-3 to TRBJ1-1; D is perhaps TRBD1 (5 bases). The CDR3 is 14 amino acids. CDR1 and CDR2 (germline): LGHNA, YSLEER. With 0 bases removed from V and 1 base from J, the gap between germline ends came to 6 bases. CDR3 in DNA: TGCGCCAGCAGCCAAGAAGGGACGAACACTGAAGCTTTCTTT. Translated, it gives CASSQEGTNTEAFF.

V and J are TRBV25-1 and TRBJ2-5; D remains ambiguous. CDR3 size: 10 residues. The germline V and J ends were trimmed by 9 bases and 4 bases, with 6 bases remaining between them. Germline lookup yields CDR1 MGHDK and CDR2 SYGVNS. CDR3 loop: CASLVETQYF. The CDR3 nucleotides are TGTGCCAGTCTAGTAGAGACCCAGTACTTC.

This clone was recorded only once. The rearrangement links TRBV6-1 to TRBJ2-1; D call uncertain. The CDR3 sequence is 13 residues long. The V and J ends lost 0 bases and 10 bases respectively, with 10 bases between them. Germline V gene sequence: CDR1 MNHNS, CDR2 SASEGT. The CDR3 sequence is CASSEALIGEQFF. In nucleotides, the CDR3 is TGTGCCAGCAGTGAAGCGCTAATTGGGGAGCAGTTCTTC.

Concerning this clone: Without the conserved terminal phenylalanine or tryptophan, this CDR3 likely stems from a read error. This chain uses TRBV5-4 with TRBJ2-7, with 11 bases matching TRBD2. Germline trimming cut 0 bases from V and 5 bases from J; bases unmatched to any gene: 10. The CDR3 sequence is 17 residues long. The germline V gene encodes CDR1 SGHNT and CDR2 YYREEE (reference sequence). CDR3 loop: CASSLGLAGPTANEQYL. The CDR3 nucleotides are TGTGCCAGCAGCTTGGGACTAGCGGGACCAACGGCCAACGAGCAGTACCTC.

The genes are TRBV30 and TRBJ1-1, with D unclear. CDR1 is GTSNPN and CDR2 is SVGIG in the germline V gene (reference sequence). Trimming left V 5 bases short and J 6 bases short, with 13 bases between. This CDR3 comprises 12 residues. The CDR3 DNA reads TGTGCCTGGGCTGGGCTGGTTTCTGAAGCTTTCTTT. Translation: CAWAGLVSEAFF.

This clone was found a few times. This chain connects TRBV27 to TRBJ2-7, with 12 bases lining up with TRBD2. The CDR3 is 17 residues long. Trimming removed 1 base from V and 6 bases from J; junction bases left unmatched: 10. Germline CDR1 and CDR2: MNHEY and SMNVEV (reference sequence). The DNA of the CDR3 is TGTGCCAGCAGTTTATTTGCCCTAGCGGGAGGGCCAAGCGAGCAGTACTTC. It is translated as CASSLFALAGGPSEQYF.

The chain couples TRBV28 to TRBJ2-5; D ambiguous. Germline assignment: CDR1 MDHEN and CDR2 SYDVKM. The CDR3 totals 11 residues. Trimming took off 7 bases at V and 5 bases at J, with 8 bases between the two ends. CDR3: CASTISETQYF. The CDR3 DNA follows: TGTGCCAGCACCATCTCTGAGACCCAGTACTTC.

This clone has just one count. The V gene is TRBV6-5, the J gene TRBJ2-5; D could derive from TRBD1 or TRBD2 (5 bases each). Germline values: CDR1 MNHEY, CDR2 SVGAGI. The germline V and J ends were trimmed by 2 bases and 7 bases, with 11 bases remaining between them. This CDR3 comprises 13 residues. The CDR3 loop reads CASSYRGGSTQYF. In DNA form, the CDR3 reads TGTGCCAGCAGTTACCGGGGCGGATCGACCCAGTACTTC.

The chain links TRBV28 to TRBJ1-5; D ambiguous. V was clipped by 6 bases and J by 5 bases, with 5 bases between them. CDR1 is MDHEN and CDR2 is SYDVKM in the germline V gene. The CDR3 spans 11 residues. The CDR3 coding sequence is TGTGCCAGCAGGGGATATCAGCCCCAGCATTTT. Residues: CASRGYQPQHF.

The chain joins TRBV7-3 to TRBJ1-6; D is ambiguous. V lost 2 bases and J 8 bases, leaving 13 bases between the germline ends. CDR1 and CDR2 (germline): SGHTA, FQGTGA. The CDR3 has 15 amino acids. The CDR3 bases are TGTGCCAGCAGCTTAGCCCGACACCCATATTCACCCCTCCACTTT. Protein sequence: CASSLARHPYSPLHF.

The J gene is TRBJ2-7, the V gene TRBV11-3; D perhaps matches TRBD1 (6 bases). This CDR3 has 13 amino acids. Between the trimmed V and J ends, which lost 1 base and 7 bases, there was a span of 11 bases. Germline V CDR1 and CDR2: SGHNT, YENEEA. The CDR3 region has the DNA TGTGCCAGCAGCTTAGGGACAGCCGGAGAGCAGTACTTC. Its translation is CASSLGTAGEQYF.

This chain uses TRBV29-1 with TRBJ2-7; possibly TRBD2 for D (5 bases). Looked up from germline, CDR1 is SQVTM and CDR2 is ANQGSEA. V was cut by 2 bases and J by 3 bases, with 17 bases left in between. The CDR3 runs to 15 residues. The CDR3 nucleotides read TGCAGCGTTGAATTTAACCGAGGGTACGACTACGAGCAGTACTTC. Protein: CSVEFNRGYDYEQYF.

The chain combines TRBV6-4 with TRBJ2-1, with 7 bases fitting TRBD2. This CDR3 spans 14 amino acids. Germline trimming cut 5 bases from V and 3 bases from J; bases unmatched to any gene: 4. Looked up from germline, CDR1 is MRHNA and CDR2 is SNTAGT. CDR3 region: CASSHGLDYNEQFF. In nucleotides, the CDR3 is TGTGCCAGCAGTCATGGACTAGACTACAATGAGCAGTTCTTC.

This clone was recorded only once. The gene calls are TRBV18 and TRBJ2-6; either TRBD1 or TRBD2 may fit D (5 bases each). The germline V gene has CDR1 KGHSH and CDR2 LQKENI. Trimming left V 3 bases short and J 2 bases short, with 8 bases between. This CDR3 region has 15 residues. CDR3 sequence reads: CASSPGETGANVLTF. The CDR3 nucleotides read TGTGCCAGCTCACCGGGGGAAACTGGGGCCAACGTCCTGACTTTC.